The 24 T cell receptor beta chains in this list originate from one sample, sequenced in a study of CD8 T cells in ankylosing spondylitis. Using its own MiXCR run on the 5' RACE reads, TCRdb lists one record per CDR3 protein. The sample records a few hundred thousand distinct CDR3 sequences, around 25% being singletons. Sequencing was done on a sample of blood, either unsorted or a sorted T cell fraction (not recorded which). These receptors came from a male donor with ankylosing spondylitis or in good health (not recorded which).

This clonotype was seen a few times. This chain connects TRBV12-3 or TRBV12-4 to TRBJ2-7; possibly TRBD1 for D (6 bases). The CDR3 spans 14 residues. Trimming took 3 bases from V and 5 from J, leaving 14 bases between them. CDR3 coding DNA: TGTGCCAGCAGTTTCGGCAGGGGATGGGACGAGCAGTACTTC. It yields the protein CASSFGRGWDEQYF.

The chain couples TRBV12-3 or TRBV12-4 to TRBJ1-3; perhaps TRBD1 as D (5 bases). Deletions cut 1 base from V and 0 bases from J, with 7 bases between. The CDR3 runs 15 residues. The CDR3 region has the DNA TGTGCCAGCAGTTTAGTTGGGGCCTCTGGAAACACCATATATTTT. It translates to CASSLVGASGNTIYF.

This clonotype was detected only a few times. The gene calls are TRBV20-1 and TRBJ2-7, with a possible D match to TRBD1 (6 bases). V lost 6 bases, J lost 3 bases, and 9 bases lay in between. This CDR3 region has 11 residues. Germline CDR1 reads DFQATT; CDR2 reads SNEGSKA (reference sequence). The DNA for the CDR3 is TGCAGTGCCGAGGGGGACTACGAGCAGTACTTC. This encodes CSAEGDYEQYF.

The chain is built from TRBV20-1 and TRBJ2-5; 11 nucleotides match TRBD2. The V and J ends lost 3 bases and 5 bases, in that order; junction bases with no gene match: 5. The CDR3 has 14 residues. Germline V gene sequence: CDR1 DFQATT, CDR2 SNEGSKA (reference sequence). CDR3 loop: CSARVAGGLETQYF. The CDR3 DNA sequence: TGCAGTGCTAGGGTAGCGGGGGGGCTGGAGACCCAGTACTTC.

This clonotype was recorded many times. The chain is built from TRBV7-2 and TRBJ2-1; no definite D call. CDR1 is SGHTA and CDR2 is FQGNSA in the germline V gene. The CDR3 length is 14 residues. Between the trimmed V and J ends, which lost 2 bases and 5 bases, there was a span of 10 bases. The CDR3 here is CASSLRRTDNEQFF. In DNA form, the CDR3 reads TGTGCCAGCAGCTTAAGGCGGACGGACAATGAGCAGTTCTTC.

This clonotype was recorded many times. CDR3 nucleotide sequence: TGTGCCAGCAGAGGACAGGGGTCGGGAAAACTGTTTTTT. Translating it yields CASRGQGSGKLFF. The rearrangement joins TRBV12-3 or TRBV12-4 to TRBJ1-4; 9 nucleotides agree with TRBD1. The CDR3 has 13 amino acids. V gave up 6 bases and J gave up 10 bases; unmatched junction bases: 6.

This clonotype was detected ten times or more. The CDR3 DNA is TGTGCCAGCAGTGAGCTCGGGGGAAATACGCAGTATTTT. Protein product: CASSELGGNTQYF. The rearrangement joins TRBV2 to TRBJ2-3, with TRBD2 as a possible D gene (6 bases). Germline lookup yields CDR1 SNHLY and CDR2 FYNNEI. The CDR3 length is 13 residues. Trimming cost V 3 bases and J 7 bases, with 11 bases left between them.

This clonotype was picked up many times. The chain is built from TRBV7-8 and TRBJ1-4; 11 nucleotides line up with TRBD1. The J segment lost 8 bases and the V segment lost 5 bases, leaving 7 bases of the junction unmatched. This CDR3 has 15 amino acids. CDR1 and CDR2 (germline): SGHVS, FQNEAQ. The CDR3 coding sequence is TGTGCCAGCAGCCCAGAGGGACAGGGGGGCGAAAAACTGTTTTTT. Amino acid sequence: CASSPEGQGGEKLFF.

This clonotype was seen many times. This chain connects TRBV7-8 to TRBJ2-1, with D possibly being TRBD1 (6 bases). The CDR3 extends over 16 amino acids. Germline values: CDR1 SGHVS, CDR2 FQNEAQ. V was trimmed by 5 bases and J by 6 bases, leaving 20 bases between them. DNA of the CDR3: TGTGCCAGCAGCATAGTGTCAGGGGCAGTCGGCAATGAGCAGTTCTTC. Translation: CASSIVSGAVGNEQFF.

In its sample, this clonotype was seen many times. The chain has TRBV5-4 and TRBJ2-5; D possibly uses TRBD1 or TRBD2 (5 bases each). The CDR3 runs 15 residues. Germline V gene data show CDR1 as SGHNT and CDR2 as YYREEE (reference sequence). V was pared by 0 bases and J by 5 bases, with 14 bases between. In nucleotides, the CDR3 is TGTGCCAGCAGCTTGGAGGCAGGGACCTGGGAGACCCAGTACTTC. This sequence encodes CASSLEAGTWETQYF.

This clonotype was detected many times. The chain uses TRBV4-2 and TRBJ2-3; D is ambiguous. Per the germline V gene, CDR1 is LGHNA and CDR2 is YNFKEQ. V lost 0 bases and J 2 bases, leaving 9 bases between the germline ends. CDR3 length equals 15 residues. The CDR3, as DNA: TGTGCCAGCAGCCAAGAGGCAAGTCTCACAGATACGCAGTATTTT. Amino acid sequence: CASSQEASLTDTQYF.

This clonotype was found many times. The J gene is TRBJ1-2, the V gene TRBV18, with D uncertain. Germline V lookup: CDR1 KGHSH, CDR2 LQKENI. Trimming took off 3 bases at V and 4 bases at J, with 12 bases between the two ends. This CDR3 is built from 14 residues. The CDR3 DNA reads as TGTGCCAGCTCACCGGAGGCGTCCCCCTATGGCTACACCTTC. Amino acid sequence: CASSPEASPYGYTF.

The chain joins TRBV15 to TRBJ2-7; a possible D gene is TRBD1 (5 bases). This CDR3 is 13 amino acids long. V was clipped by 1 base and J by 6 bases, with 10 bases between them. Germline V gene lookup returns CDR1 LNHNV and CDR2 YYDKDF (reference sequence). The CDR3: CATSRVDRGEQYF. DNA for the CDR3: TGTGCCACCAGCAGAGTGGATAGGGGCGAGCAGTACTTC.

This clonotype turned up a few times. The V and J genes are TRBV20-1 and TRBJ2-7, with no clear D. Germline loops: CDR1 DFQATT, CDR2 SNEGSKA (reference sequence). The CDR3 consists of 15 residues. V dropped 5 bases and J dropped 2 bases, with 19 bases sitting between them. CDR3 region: CSAQSLRRITYEQYF. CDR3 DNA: TGCAGTGCTCAATCCCTTAGACGTATCACCTACGAGCAGTACTTC.

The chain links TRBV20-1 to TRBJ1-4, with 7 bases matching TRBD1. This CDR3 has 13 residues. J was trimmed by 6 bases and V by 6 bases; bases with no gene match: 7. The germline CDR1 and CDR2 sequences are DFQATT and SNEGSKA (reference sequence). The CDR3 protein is CSAWGGGDEKLFF. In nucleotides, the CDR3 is TGCAGTGCATGGGGAGGGGGCGATGAAAAACTGTTTTTT.

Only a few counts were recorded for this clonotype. CDR3 sequence reads: CSASSGFSGNTIYF. CDR3 nucleotides: TGCAGTGCTAGTTCAGGGTTCTCTGGAAACACCATATATTTT. V usage is TRBV20-1 and J usage is TRBJ1-3; D perhaps matches TRBD1 (5 bases). V gave up 3 bases and J gave up 0 bases, with 9 bases separating them. Germline loops: CDR1 DFQATT, CDR2 SNEGSKA (reference sequence). CDR3 length: 14 residues.

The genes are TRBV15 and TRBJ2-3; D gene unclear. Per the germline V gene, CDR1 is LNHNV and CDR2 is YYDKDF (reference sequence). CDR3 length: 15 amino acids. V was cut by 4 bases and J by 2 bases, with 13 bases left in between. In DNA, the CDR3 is TGTGCCACCAGCACCAGAGTAGGCCCCACAGATACGCAGTATTTT. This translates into CATSTRVGPTDTQYF.

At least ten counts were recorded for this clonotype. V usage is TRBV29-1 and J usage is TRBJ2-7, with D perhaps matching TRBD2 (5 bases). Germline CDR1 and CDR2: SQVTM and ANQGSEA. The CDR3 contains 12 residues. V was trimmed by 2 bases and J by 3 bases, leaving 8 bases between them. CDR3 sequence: CSVELGSYEQYF. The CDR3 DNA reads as TGCAGCGTTGAATTGGGGAGCTACGAGCAGTACTTC.

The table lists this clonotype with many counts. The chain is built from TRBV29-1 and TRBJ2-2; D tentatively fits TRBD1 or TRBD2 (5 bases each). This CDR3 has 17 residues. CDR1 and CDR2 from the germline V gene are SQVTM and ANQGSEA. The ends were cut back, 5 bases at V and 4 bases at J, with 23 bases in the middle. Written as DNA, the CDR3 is TGCAGCGTTACCGGGAACATCCAGGGAGTGAGCACCGGGGAGCTGTTTTTT. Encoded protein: CSVTGNIQGVSTGELFF.

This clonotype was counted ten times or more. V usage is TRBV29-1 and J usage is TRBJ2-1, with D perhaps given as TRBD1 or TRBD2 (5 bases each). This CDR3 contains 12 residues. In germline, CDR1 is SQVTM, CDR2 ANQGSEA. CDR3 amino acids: CRAGTEVNEQFF. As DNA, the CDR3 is TGCAGGGCCGGGACGGAGGTCAATGAGCAGTTCTTC.

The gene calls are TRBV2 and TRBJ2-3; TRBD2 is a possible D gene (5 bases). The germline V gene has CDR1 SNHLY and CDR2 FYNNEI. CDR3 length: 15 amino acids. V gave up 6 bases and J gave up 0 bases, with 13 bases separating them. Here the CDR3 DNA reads TGTGCCAGCAGCACCTGCACTAGAAGCACAGATACGCAGTATTTT. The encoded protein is CASSTCTRSTDTQYF.

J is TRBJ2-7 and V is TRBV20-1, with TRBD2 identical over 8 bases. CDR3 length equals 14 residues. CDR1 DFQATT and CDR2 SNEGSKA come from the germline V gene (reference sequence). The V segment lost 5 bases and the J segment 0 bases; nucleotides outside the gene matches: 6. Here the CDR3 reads CSAPKAGASYEQYF. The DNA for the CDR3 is TGCAGTGCTCCTAAAGCGGGGGCCTCCTACGAGCAGTACTTC.

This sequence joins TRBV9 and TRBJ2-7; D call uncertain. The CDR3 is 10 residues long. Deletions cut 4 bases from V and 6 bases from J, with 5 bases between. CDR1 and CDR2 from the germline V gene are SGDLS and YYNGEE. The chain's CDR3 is CASSLLEQYF. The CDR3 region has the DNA TGTGCCAGCAGCTTACTCGAGCAGTACTTC.

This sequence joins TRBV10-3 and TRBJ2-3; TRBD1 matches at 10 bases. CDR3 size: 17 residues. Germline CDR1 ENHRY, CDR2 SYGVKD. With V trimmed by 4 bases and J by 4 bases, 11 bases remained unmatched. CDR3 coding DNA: TGTGCCATCAGTGGAACCTACGGGACAGGGGACCCAGATACGCAGTATTTT. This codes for CAISGTYGTGDPDTQYF.